The sequence of this T cell receptor (beta chain) was determined in a study of blood T cell repertoires in COVID-19. Repertoires were generated with immunoSEQ multiplex PCR, while TCRdb's copy carries only in-frame clones and drops some. Here the sample spans approximately 210,000 clones, around 90% being singletons. With 5 bases clipped from V and 7 bases from J, the junction kept 6 bases outside the gene matches. CDR3 length equals 14 residues. Germline CDR1 and CDR2: SGHTA and FQGNSA. The clonotype was recovered from a woman between 25 and 40 years old who had recovered from COVID-19. V and J are TRBV7-2 and TRBJ2-7, with 12 nucleotides matching TRBD2. Source material: PBMCs or T cells enriched from blood (not recorded which). The DNA of the CDR3 is TGTGCCAGCAGCCCTAGCGGGGGGGCAAGGGAGCAGTACTTC. Encoded protein: CASSPSGGAREQYF.